The rows below give T cell receptor beta chains drawn from one sample of a study of blood T cell repertoires in COVID-19. TCRdb's copy holds only in-frame clones and misses some; the assay was immunoSEQ multiplex PCR. Here the sample spans about 200,000 clones, over 75% being singletons. The sample comprised peripheral blood. The receptors originated from a man between 45 and 60 years old with acute or convalescent COVID-19. CDR3s include the opening cysteine and the closing phenylalanine or tryptophan. A D gene is named only where the DNA matches it firmly. Some rows mark clone size as missing; the rest say once, few, many or name a class of expanded clone.

d_gene: TRBD1; abundance: once; j_gene: TRBJ1-2; v_gene: TRBV6-2/TRBV6-3; len: 14; CDR3aa: CASSWDRGPSGYTF; CDR3nt: TGTGCCAGCAGTTGGGACAGGGGGCCCTCTGGCTACACCTTC
d_gene: -; abundance: -; j_gene: TRBJ2-5; v_gene: TRBV5-1; len: 14; CDR3aa: CASSYRDMGETQYF; CDR3nt: TGCGCCAGCAGCTACCGGGACATGGGAGAGACCCAGTACTTC
d_gene: -; abundance: -; j_gene: TRBJ2-3; v_gene: TRBV3-1/TRBV3-2; len: 13; CDR3aa: CASSQDLDRGRYF; CDR3nt: TGTGCCAGCAGCCAAGATCTGGACAGAGGGAGGTATTTT
d_gene: TRBD1; abundance: -; j_gene: TRBJ2-3; v_gene: TRBV27; len: 18; CDR3aa: CASSADRVVSSRTDTQYF; CDR3nt: TGTGCCAGCAGTGCCGACAGGGTTGTTTCCTCCCGCACAGATACGCAGTATTTT
d_gene: TRBD1; abundance: -; j_gene: TRBJ2-4; v_gene: TRBV5-8; len: 16; CDR3aa: CASSLGDRGPPNIQYF; CDR3nt: TGTGCCAGCAGCTTGGGGGACAGGGGCCCGCCAAACATTCAGTACTTC
d_gene: -; abundance: -; j_gene: TRBJ1-4; v_gene: TRBV4-1; len: 17; CDR3aa: CASSQSAGRGSNEKLFF; CDR3nt: TGCGCCAGCAGCCAAAGTGCTGGGAGGGGATCTAATGAAAAACTGTTTTTT
d_gene: -; abundance: -; j_gene: TRBJ2-3; v_gene: TRBV7-9; len: 13; CDR3aa: CASTPTGTDTQYF; CDR3nt: TGTGCCAGCACCCCCACGGGCACAGATACGCAGTATTTT
d_gene: -; abundance: -; j_gene: TRBJ1-1; v_gene: TRBV12-3/TRBV12-4; len: 12; CDR3aa: CASSQRVTEAFF; CDR3nt: TGTGCCAGCAGTCAACGGGTCACTGAAGCTTTCTTT
d_gene: -; abundance: -; j_gene: TRBJ1-5; v_gene: TRBV6-5; len: 13; CDR3aa: CASSRGGNQPQHF; CDR3nt: TGTGCCAGCAGTCGCGGGGGGAATCAGCCCCAGCATTTT
d_gene: -; abundance: once; j_gene: TRBJ1-1; v_gene: TRBV2; len: 14; CDR3aa: CASSVTGMNTEAFF; CDR3nt: TGTGCCAGCAGTGTGACAGGTATGAACACTGAAGCTTTCTTT
d_gene: TRBD1; abundance: -; j_gene: TRBJ1-4; v_gene: TRBV18; len: 18; CDR3aa: CASSQNYRGPSTNEKLFF; CDR3nt: TGTGCCAGCTCACAAAATTACAGGGGGCCTTCAACTAATGAAAAACTGTTTTTT
d_gene: -; abundance: -; j_gene: TRBJ1-1; v_gene: TRBV5-1; len: 15; CDR3aa: CASSLASGMNTEAFF; CDR3nt: TGCGCCAGCAGCTTGGCCAGCGGAATGAACACTGAAGCTTTCTTT
d_gene: TRBD1; abundance: -; j_gene: TRBJ2-5; v_gene: TRBV12-3/TRBV12-4; len: 13; CDR3aa: CASRQGAWETQYF; CDR3nt: TGTGCCAGCAGACAGGGGGCATGGGAGACCCAGTACTTC
d_gene: -; abundance: -; j_gene: TRBJ2-3; v_gene: TRBV3-1/TRBV3-2; len: 17; CDR3aa: CASSQDDRTYRTDTQYF; CDR3nt: TGTGCCAGCAGCCAAGATGATAGGACATATCGCACAGATACGCAGTATTTT
d_gene: -; abundance: -; j_gene: TRBJ1-6; v_gene: TRBV3-1/TRBV3-2; len: 15; CDR3aa: CASASRGLVGSPLHF; CDR3nt: TGTGCCAGCGCCTCGAGGGGGTTAGTAGGTTCACCCCTCCACTTT
d_gene: -; abundance: -; j_gene: TRBJ1-2; v_gene: TRBV6-5; len: 11; CDR3aa: CASAGGEGYTF; CDR3nt: TGTGCCAGCGCGGGGGGCGAGGGCTACACCTTC
d_gene: -; abundance: -; j_gene: TRBJ1-1; v_gene: TRBV12-3/TRBV12-4; len: 13; CDR3aa: CASSSSVNTEAFF; CDR3nt: TGTGCCAGCAGTTCCTCAGTGAACACTGAAGCTTTCTTT
d_gene: TRBD2; abundance: -; j_gene: TRBJ2-7; v_gene: TRBV6-5; len: 16; CDR3aa: CASSSHLAGGSYEQYF; CDR3nt: TGTGCCAGCAGTTCCCACCTAGCGGGGGGGTCCTACGAGCAGTACTTC
d_gene: -; abundance: -; j_gene: TRBJ2-7; v_gene: TRBV27; len: 15; CDR3aa: CASSLLRTVAYEQYF; CDR3nt: TGTGCCAGCAGTTTATTGAGGACAGTTGCCTACGAGCAGTACTTC
d_gene: -; abundance: -; j_gene: TRBJ1-1; v_gene: TRBV9; len: 13; CDR3aa: CASSGEMNTEAFF; CDR3nt: TGTGCCAGCAGCGGTGAGATGAACACTGAAGCTTTCTTT
d_gene: -; abundance: -; j_gene: TRBJ1-6; v_gene: TRBV27; len: 14; CDR3aa: CASSSPGNGSPLHF; CDR3nt: TGTGCCAGCAGTTCCCCCGGGAACGGTTCACCCCTCCACTTT
d_gene: TRBD2; abundance: -; j_gene: TRBJ2-1; v_gene: TRBV29-1; len: 15; CDR3aa: CSVGTSGVSYNEQFF; CDR3nt: TGCAGCGTTGGGACTAGCGGGGTGTCCTACAATGAGCAGTTCTTC
d_gene: -; abundance: -; j_gene: TRBJ2-1; v_gene: TRBV4-1; len: 18; CDR3aa: CASSPRLGGGGSYNEQFF; CDR3nt: TGCGCCAGCAGCCCTAGGCTGGGGGGTGGGGGCTCCTACAATGAGCAGTTCTTC
d_gene: TRBD2; abundance: -; j_gene: TRBJ2-5; v_gene: TRBV27; len: 17; CDR3aa: CASTSGTSRGRRATQYF; CDR3nt: TGTGCCAGCACCTCCGGGACTAGCCGGGGCCGCAGGGCGACCCAGTACTTC
d_gene: -; abundance: -; j_gene: TRBJ2-5; v_gene: TRBV5-1; len: 14; CDR3aa: CASSFGGHQETQYF; CDR3nt: TGCGCCAGCAGCTTCGGGGGGCACCAAGAGACCCAGTACTTC
d_gene: -; abundance: -; j_gene: TRBJ2-7; v_gene: TRBV7-2; len: 14; CDR3aa: CASSQTELSYEQYF; CDR3nt: TGTGCCAGCAGCCAGACGGAGCTTTCCTACGAGCAGTACTTC
d_gene: TRBD2; abundance: -; j_gene: TRBJ2-3; v_gene: TRBV19; len: 14; CDR3aa: CASSLAGSTDTQYF; CDR3nt: TGTGCCAGTTCACTAGCGGGGAGCACAGATACGCAGTATTTT
d_gene: TRBD1; abundance: -; j_gene: TRBJ2-5; v_gene: TRBV5-4; len: 14; CDR3aa: CASGRQGPVETQYF; CDR3nt: TGTGCCAGCGGTAGACAGGGGCCTGTCGAGACCCAGTACTTC
d_gene: -; abundance: -; j_gene: TRBJ1-2; v_gene: TRBV6-1; len: 14; CDR3aa: CASSEFQGNYGYTF; CDR3nt: TGTGCCAGCAGTGAATTCCAGGGTAACTATGGCTACACCTTC
d_gene: -; abundance: -; j_gene: TRBJ1-2; v_gene: TRBV4-2; len: 15; CDR3aa: CASSQERGENYGYTF; CDR3nt: TGTGCCAGCAGCCAAGAACGTGGAGAGAACTATGGCTACACCTTC
d_gene: -; abundance: -; j_gene: TRBJ2-1; v_gene: TRBV7-3; len: 16; CDR3aa: CASSLGARSSYNEQFF; CDR3nt: TGTGCCAGCAGCTTAGGGGCCAGGAGCTCCTACAATGAGCAGTTCTTC
d_gene: TRBD1; abundance: once; j_gene: TRBJ2-5; v_gene: TRBV6-5; len: 14; CDR3aa: CASFDRAIQETQYF; CDR3nt: TGTGCCAGCTTCGACAGGGCGATTCAAGAGACCCAGTACTTC
d_gene: -; abundance: -; j_gene: TRBJ1-6; v_gene: TRBV5-8; len: 12; CDR3aa: CASTKQVLALHF; CDR3nt: TGTGCCAGCACAAAACAGGTCTTGGCCCTCCACTTT
d_gene: TRBD2; abundance: -; j_gene: TRBJ2-1; v_gene: TRBV6-6; len: 16; CDR3aa: CASSPGTSGSYNEQFF; CDR3nt: TGTGCCAGCTCGCCCGGGACTAGCGGCTCCTACAATGAGCAGTTCTTC
d_gene: -; abundance: -; j_gene: TRBJ2-3; v_gene: TRBV29-1; len: 14; CDR3aa: CSVERQGSGVGQYF; CDR3nt: TGCAGCGTTGAGAGGCAGGGTTCGGGGGTCGGGCAGTATTTT
d_gene: -; abundance: -; j_gene: TRBJ1-1; v_gene: TRBV7-9; len: 15; CDR3aa: CASSLRLGGQSEAFF; CDR3nt: TGTGCCAGCAGCTTAAGGCTCGGGGGGCAGAGTGAAGCTTTCTTT
d_gene: TRBD2; abundance: once; j_gene: TRBJ2-5; v_gene: TRBV25-1; len: 14; CDR3aa: CATERGFGAETQYF; CDR3nt: TGTGCCACCGAGCGGGGGTTTGGGGCTGAGACCCAGTACTTC
d_gene: -; abundance: -; j_gene: TRBJ1-4; v_gene: TRBV19; len: 16; CDR3aa: CASTHLGTTKEEKLFF; CDR3nt: TGTGCCAGTACCCATTTAGGGACAACTAAGGAGGAAAAACTGTTTTTT
d_gene: -; abundance: -; j_gene: TRBJ1-1; v_gene: TRBV10-1; len: 13; CDR3aa: CASSEQGNTEAFF; CDR3nt: TGCGCCAGCAGTGAGCAGGGGAACACTGAAGCTTTCTTT
d_gene: TRBD2; abundance: once; j_gene: TRBJ2-2; v_gene: TRBV10-3; len: 19; CDR3aa: CAISEPGASGGQNTGELFF; CDR3nt: TGTGCCATCAGTGAGCCGGGGGCTAGCGGGGGCCAGAACACCGGGGAGCTGTTTTTT
d_gene: -; abundance: -; j_gene: TRBJ1-6; v_gene: TRBV30; len: 15; CDR3aa: CAWKPRGQYNSPLHF; CDR3nt: TGTGCCTGGAAGCCTCGCGGACAGTATAATTCACCCCTCCACTTT
d_gene: TRBD1; abundance: -; j_gene: TRBJ1-5; v_gene: TRBV5-4; len: 14; CDR3aa: CASSLGTGGQPQHF; CDR3nt: TGTGCCAGCAGCTTGGGAACAGGGGGTCAGCCCCAGCATTTT
d_gene: -; abundance: -; j_gene: TRBJ2-7; v_gene: TRBV18; len: 15; CDR3aa: CASSPPQGSSYEQYF; CDR3nt: TGTGCCAGCTCACCACCTCAGGGAAGCTCCTACGAGCAGTACTTC
d_gene: -; abundance: -; j_gene: TRBJ2-5; v_gene: TRBV7-7; len: 15; CDR3aa: CASSVRGGPDMAQYF; CDR3nt: TGTGCCAGCAGCGTACGGGGAGGACCTGACATGGCCCAGTACTTC
d_gene: TRBD1; abundance: -; j_gene: TRBJ1-2; v_gene: TRBV11-2; len: 16; CDR3aa: CASSLSQSDRVYGYTF; CDR3nt: TGTGCCAGCAGCTTGTCCCAATCCGACAGGGTTTATGGCTACACCTTC
d_gene: -; abundance: few; j_gene: TRBJ1-5; v_gene: TRBV7-9; len: 15; CDR3aa: CASSSAEVSNQPQHF; CDR3nt: TGTGCCAGCAGCTCGGCTGAGGTTAGCAATCAGCCCCAGCATTTT
d_gene: TRBD2; abundance: -; j_gene: TRBJ2-7; v_gene: TRBV5-1; len: 14; CDR3aa: CASSLEGRAYEQYF; CDR3nt: TGCGCCAGCAGCTTGGAGGGGAGGGCTTACGAGCAGTACTTC
d_gene: TRBD1; abundance: -; j_gene: TRBJ1-2; v_gene: TRBV9; len: 14; CDR3aa: CASSVGQGSYGYTF; CDR3nt: TGTGCCAGCAGCGTAGGACAGGGTAGCTATGGCTACACCTTC
d_gene: -; abundance: -; j_gene: TRBJ2-5; v_gene: TRBV7-9; len: 15; CDR3aa: CASSFGDLRKETQYF; CDR3nt: TGTGCCAGCAGCTTTGGAGATTTGAGGAAAGAGACCCAGTACTTC
d_gene: -; abundance: -; j_gene: TRBJ2-2; v_gene: TRBV9; len: 15; CDR3aa: CASSGATPSTGELFF; CDR3nt: TGTGCCAGCAGCGGCGCCACTCCGTCCACCGGGGAGCTGTTTTTT
d_gene: -; abundance: -; j_gene: TRBJ1-2; v_gene: TRBV29-1; len: 10; CDR3aa: CSADSNGYTF; CDR3nt: TGCAGCGCTGACTCTAATGGCTACACCTTC
d_gene: TRBD1; abundance: -; j_gene: TRBJ1-1; v_gene: TRBV6-5; len: 14; CDR3aa: CASSSTGARGEAFF; CDR3nt: TGTGCCAGCAGTTCGACAGGGGCTAGGGGTGAAGCTTTCTTT
d_gene: TRBD1; abundance: -; j_gene: TRBJ1-5; v_gene: TRBV7-6; len: 14; CDR3aa: CASSLAEGAQPQHF; CDR3nt: TGTGCCAGCAGCTTAGCCGAGGGGGCTCAGCCCCAGCATTTT